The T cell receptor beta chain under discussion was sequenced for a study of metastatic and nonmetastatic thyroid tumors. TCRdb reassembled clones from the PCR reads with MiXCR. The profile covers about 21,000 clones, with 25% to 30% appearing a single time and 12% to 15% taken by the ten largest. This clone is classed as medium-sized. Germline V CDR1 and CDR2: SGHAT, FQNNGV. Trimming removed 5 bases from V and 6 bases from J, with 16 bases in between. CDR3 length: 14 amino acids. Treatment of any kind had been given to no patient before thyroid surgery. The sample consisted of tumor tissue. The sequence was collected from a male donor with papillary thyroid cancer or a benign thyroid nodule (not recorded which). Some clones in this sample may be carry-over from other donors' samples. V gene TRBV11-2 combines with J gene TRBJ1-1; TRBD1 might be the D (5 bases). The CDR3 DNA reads TGTGCCAGCAGCAAAGATATAAGGGGCTCTGAAGCTTTCTTT. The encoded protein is CASSKDIRGSEAFF.